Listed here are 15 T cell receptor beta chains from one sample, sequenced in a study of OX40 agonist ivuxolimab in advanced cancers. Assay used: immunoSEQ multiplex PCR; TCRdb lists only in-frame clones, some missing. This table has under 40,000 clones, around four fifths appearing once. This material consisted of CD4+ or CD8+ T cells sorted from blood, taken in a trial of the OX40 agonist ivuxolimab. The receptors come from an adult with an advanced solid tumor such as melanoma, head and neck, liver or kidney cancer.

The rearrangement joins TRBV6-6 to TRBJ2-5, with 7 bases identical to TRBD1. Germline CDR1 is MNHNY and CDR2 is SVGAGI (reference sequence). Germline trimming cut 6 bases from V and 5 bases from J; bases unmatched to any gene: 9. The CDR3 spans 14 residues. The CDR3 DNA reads TGTGCCAGCAGGAAAGACAGGGTGGAGGAGACCCAGTACTTC. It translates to CASRKDRVEETQYF.

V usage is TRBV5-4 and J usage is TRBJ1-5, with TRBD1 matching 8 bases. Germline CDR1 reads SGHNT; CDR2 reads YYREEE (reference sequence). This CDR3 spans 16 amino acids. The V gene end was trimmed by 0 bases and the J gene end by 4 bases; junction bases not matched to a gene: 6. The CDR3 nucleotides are TGTGCCAGCAGCTTGGGACAGGGGCGGACGAATCAGCCCCAGCATTTT. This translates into CASSLGQGRTNQPQHF.

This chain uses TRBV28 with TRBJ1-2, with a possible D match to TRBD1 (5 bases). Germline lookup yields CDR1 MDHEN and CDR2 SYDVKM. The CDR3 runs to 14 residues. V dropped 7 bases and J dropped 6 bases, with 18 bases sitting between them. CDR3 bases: TGTGCCAGCACTCAGCACACAGGCCGCCATGGCTACACCTTC. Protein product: CASTQHTGRHGYTF.

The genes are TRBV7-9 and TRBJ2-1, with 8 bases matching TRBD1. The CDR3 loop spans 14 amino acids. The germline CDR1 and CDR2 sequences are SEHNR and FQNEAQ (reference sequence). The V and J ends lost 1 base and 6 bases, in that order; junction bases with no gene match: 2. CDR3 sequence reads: CASSLGTGGNEQFF. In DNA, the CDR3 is TGTGCCAGCAGCTTAGGTACAGGGGGCAATGAGCAGTTCTTC.

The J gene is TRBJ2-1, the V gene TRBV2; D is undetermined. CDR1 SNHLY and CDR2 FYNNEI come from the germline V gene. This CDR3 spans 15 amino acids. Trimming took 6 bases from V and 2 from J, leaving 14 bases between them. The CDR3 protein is CASSGRVFAYNEQFF. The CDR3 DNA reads TGTGCCAGCAGCGGTAGGGTTTTCGCCTACAATGAGCAGTTCTTC.

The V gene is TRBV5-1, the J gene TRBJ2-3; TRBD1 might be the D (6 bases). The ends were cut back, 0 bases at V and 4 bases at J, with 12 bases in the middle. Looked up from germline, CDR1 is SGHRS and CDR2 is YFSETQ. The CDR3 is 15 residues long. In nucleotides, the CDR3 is TGCGCCAGCAGCTTGGCCACAGGGCTTTCAGATACGCAGTATTTT. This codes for CASSLATGLSDTQYF.

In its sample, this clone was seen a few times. CDR3 sequence reads: CAISDKGQGYEQYF. The CDR3 DNA sequence: TGTGCCATCAGTGATAAAGGACAGGGCTACGAGCAGTACTTC. The V call is TRBV10-3, the J call TRBJ2-7; the match to TRBD1 covers 8 bases. Germline CDR1 is ENHRY and CDR2 is SYGVKD. The CDR3 contains 14 residues. Trimming at V came to 3 bases and at J to 3 bases, leaving 4 bases not matched to a gene.

The DNA of the CDR3 is TGTGCCAGCTCATCGGGAGATACGCAGTATTTT. It yields the protein CASSSGDTQYF. The V and J genes are TRBV18 and TRBJ2-3; D gene ambiguous. The CDR3 totals 11 residues. Trimming cost V 5 bases and J 5 bases, with 5 bases left between them. The V gene's germline CDR1 is KGHSH and CDR2 LQKENI.

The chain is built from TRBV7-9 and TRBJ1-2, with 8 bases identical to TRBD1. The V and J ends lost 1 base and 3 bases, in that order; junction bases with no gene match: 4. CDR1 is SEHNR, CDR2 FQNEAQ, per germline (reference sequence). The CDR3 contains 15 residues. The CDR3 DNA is TGTGCCAGCAGCTTAGTGGCAGGGGGCCACTATGGCTACACCTTC. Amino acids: CASSLVAGGHYGYTF.

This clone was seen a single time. The CDR3 region is CASSLGGGVRYEQYF. CDR3 nucleotide sequence: TGTGCCAGCAGCTTAGGAGGGGGCGTGCGGTACGAGCAGTACTTC. This chain joins TRBV7-9 and TRBJ2-7; 7 bases fit TRBD1. CDR1 and CDR2 (germline): SEHNR, FQNEAQ (reference sequence). V gave up 1 base and J gave up 4 bases; unmatched junction bases: 7. The CDR3 extends over 15 amino acids.

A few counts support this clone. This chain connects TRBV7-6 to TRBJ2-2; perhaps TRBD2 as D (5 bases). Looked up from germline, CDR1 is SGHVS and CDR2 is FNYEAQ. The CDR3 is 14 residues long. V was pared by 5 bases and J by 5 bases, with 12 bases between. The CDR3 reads CASSSGERTGELFF. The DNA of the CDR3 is TGTGCCAGCAGCAGTGGGGAGAGGACCGGGGAGCTGTTTTTT.

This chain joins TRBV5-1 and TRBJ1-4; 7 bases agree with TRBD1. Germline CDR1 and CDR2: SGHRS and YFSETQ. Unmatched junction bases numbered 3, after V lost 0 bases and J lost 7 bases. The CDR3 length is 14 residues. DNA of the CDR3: TGCGCCAGCAGCTTGGGCACAGGGGCTGAAAAACTGTTTTTT. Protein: CASSLGTGAEKLFF. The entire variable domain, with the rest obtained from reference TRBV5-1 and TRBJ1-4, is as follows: KAGVTQTPRYLIKTRGQQVTLSCSPISGHRSVSWYQQTPGQGLQFLFEYFSETQRNKGNFPGRFSGRQFSNSRSEMNVSTLELGDSALYLCASSLGTGAEKLFFGSGTQLSVL.

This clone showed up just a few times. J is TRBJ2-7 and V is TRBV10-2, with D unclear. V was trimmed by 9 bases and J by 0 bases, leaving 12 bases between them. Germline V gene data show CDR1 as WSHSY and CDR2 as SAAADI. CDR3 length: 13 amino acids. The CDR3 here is CASFDGRSYEQYF. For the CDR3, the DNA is TGCGCCAGTTTTGACGGGCGCTCCTACGAGCAGTACTTC.

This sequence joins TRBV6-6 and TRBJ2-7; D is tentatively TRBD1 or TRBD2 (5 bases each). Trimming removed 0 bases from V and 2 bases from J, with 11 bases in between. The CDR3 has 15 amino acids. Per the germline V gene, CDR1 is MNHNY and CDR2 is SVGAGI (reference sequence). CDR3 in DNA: TGTGCCAGCAGTTACTCGGGGGACGCCCCCTACGAGCAGTACTTC. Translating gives CASSYSGDAPYEQYF.

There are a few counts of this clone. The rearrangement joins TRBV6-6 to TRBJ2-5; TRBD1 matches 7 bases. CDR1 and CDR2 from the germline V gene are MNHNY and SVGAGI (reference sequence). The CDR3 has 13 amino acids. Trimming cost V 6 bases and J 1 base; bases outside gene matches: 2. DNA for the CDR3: TGTGCCAGCAGGAACAGGGGCCAAGAGACCCAGTACTTC. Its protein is CASRNRGQETQYF.